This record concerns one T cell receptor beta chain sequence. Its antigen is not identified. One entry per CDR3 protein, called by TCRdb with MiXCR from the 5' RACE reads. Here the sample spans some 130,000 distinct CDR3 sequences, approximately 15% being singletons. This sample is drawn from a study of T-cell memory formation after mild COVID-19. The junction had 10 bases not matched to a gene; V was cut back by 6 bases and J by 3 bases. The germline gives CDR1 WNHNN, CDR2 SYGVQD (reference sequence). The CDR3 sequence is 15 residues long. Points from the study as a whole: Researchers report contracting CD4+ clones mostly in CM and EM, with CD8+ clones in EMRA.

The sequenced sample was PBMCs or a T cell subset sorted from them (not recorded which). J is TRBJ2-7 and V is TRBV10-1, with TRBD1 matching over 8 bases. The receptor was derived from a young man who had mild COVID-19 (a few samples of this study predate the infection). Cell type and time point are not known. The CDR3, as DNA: TGCGCCAGCAGCGGACGGGCAGGGGGCCTCTACGAGCAGTACTTC. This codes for CASSGRAGGLYEQYF.